The entry below describes one TCR beta chain. Authors' data handling: The authors estimated nucleated cell counts from reference gene primer amplification. Here immunoSEQ multiplex PCR was the method, and the copy in TCRdb shows in-frame clones only, minus some. V, J and clone size were drawn from that table, and D and trimming were deduced from the DNA. Of roughly 220,000 clones in the sample, around 84% are singletons; the top ten hold around 3.1%. This sample is part of a study of blood T cell repertoires in COVID-19. Study in general: PBMCs, B-cell-depleted T cells, or T cells provided the cDNA or gDNA that made up the material.

V was clipped by 0 bases and J by 5 bases, with 3 bases between them. The CDR3 loop spans 11 amino acids. In germline, CDR1 is SGHRS, CDR2 YFSETQ. This TCR came from a man in his fifties or sixties with acute or convalescent COVID-19. V and J are TRBV5-1 and TRBJ2-7; no reliable D call. Sequenced: peripheral blood. The CDR3 region has the DNA TGCGCCAGCAGCTTGGAGCACGAGCAGTACTTC. Protein product: CASSLEHEQYF.